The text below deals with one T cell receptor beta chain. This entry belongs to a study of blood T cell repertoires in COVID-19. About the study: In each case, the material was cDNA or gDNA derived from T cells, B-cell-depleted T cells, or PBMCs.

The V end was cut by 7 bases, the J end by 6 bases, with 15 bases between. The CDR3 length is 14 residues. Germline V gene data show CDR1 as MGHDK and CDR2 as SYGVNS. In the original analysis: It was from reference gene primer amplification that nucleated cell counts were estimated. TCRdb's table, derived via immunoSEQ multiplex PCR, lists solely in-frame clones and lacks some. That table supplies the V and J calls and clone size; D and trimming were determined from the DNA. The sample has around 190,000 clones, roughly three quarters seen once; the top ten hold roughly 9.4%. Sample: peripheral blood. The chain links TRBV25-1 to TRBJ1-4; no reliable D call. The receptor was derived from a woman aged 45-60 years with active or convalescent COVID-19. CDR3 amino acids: CASTDRGEDEKLFF. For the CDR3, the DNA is TGTGCCAGCACCGACCGCGGGGAAGATGAAAAACTGTTTTTT. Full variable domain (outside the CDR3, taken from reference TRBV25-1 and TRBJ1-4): EADIYQTPRYLVIGTGKKITLECSQTMGHDKMYWYQQDPGMELHLIHYSYGVNSTEKGDLSSESTVSRIRTEHFPLTLESARPSHTSQYLCASTDRGEDEKLFFGSGTQLSVL.